Listed below are T cell receptor beta chains from one sample, sequenced in a study of blood T cell repertoires in COVID-19. Profiling relied on immunoSEQ multiplex PCR, and the TCRdb table lists in-frame clones only, not all of them. The sample yields some 230,000 clones, approximately 81% seen once. The specimen sequenced was peripheral blood. The receptors were sampled from a woman aged 60-70 years who had recovered from COVID-19. CDR3s include the opening cysteine and the closing phenylalanine or tryptophan. D genes are given only for firm matches. Size is omitted from some rows. Given values are once, few, many or a class for expanded clones.

-,TRBV11-2,TRBJ1-3,-,CASSLSISGNTIYF,TGTGCCAGCAGCTTAAGCATCTCTGGAAACACCATATATTTT
-,TRBV9,TRBJ1-1,TRBD1,CASSVTGGNTEAFF,TGTGCCAGCAGCGTTACAGGGGGGAACACTGAAGCTTTCTTT
-,TRBV30,TRBJ1-3,-,CAWSWHGGNTIYF,TGTGCCTGGAGTTGGCATGGCGGAAACACCATATATTTT
-,TRBV5-8,TRBJ1-5,-,CASSLRSGDQPQHF,TGTGCCAGCAGCTTACGCTCAGGTGATCAGCCCCAGCATTTT
once,TRBV6-5,TRBJ1-2,-,CASSLWTVGRDGYTF,TGTGCCAGCAGTCTCTGGACAGTTGGCCGAGATGGCTACACCTTC
-,TRBV23-1,TRBJ2-2,TRBD1,CASIQSGTGAPNTGELFF,TGCGCCAGCATTCAATCAGGGACAGGGGCCCCGAACACCGGGGAGCTGTTTTTT
-,TRBV19,TRBJ2-1,TRBD2,CASSMGTSGASYNEQFF,TGTGCCAGTAGTATGGGGACTAGCGGGGCCTCCTACAATGAGCAGTTCTTC
-,TRBV27,TRBJ2-7,TRBD1,CASSLWGQTSYEQYF,TGTGCCAGCAGTTTATGGGGACAGACTTCCTACGAGCAGTACTTC
-,TRBV4-1,TRBJ1-1,-,CASSKGGFTEAFF,TGCGCCAGCAGCAAGGGGGGGTTCACTGAAGCTTTCTTT
-,TRBV6-1,TRBJ1-1,TRBD1,CASSEASGTGRRRGAFF,TGTGCCAGCAGTGAAGCAAGTGGGACAGGGCGCCGACGAGGGGCTTTCTTT
-,TRBV13,TRBJ1-4,-,CASSRRRATNEKLFF,TGTGCCAGCAGCCGGCGGAGAGCAACTAATGAAAAACTGTTTTTT
once,TRBV5-1,TRBJ2-1,TRBD2,CASSLGAGGPGNEQFF,TGCGCCAGCAGCCTGGGAGCGGGGGGGCCTGGGAATGAGCAGTTCTTC
-,TRBV11-1,TRBJ1-6,TRBD1,CASSYGTENSPLHF,TGTGCCAGCAGCTACGGGACAGAAAATTCACCCCTCCACTTT
-,TRBV5-1,TRBJ1-1,TRBD1,CASGQGHDTEAFF,TGCGCCAGCGGACAGGGTCACGACACTGAAGCTTTCTTT
-,TRBV12-5,TRBJ2-7,TRBD2,CASGSGLAVYEQYF,TGTGCTAGTGGTTCGGGACTAGCGGTCTACGAGCAGTACTTC
once,TRBV27,TRBJ2-1,TRBD2,CASSLSAGGYNEQFF,TGTGCCAGCAGTTTGTCAGCGGGGGGGTACAATGAGCAGTTCTTC
-,TRBV12-1,TRBJ2-3,-,CASSFLGPTDTQYF,TGTGCCAGCAGCTTTTTGGGGCCCACAGATACGCAGTATTTT
-,TRBV5-5,TRBJ2-2,TRBD2,CASSLGLAANTGELFF,TGTGCCAGCAGCTTAGGACTAGCGGCTAACACCGGGGAGCTGTTTTTT
-,TRBV7-9,TRBJ1-4,-,CASSLAISGNEKLFF,TGTGCCAGCAGCTTAGCTATCTCAGGAAATGAAAAACTGTTTTTT
-,TRBV19,TRBJ2-2,-,CASSSGEWTGELFF,TGTGCCAGTAGTTCAGGGGAGTGGACCGGGGAGCTGTTTTTT
-,TRBV13,TRBJ2-7,-,CASSLTGNRVGEQYF,TGTGCCAGCAGCCTAACGGGCAACAGGGTCGGCGAGCAGTACTTC
-,TRBV7-9,TRBJ1-2,TRBD1,CASSLTGEGYTF,TGTGCCAGCAGTTTAACAGGGGAGGGCTACACCTTC
-,TRBV30,TRBJ1-6,TRBD1,CACQDRGLYNSPLHF,TGTGCCTGTCAGGACAGGGGGCTATATAATTCACCCCTCCACTTT
-,TRBV9,TRBJ2-3,-,CASSAFTDTQYF,TGTGCCAGCAGCGCCTTCACAGATACGCAGTATTTT
-,TRBV7-9,TRBJ2-3,TRBD1,CASTWGQGDTDTQYF,TGTGCCAGCACCTGGGGACAGGGAGACACAGATACGCAGTATTTT
-,TRBV15,TRBJ1-2,TRBD1,CATSRPRGLNYGYTF,TGTGCCACCAGCAGACCCAGGGGGCTAAACTATGGCTACACCTTC
-,TRBV6-5,TRBJ1-5,-,CASSSEGESNQPQHF,TGTGCCAGCAGTAGCGAGGGGGAAAGCAATCAGCCCCAGCATTTT
-,TRBV5-1,TRBJ2-1,-,CASSSDRVSYNEQFF,TGCGCCAGCAGCTCGGACAGAGTCTCCTACAATGAGCAGTTCTTC
-,TRBV18,TRBJ1-3,-,CASSPAGRNTIYF,TGTGCCAGCTCACCGGCGGGTAGAAACACCATATATTTT
-,TRBV6-1,TRBJ2-1,TRBD2,CASSDLAGGLEQFF,TGTGCCAGCAGTGATCTTGCGGGGGGGCTTGAGCAGTTCTTC
-,TRBV7-8,TRBJ1-6,TRBD1,CASSLKRTGGNSPLHF,TGTGCCAGCAGCTTAAAGCGGACAGGGGGGAATTCACCCCTCCACTTT
-,TRBV4-3,TRBJ1-3,TRBD1,CASSQGPPDRVNTIYF,TGCGCCAGCAGCCAAGGGCCTCCGGACAGGGTCAACACCATATATTTT
-,TRBV19,TRBJ1-3,-,CASSIGAGNTIYF,TGTGCCAGTAGTATCGGGGCTGGAAACACCATATATTTT
-,TRBV25-1,TRBJ2-1,TRBD1,CASKQGIYNEQFF,TGTGCCAGCAAACAGGGGATCTACAATGAGCAGTTCTTC
-,TRBV5-4,TRBJ1-3,-,CASSPTGTGNTIYF,TGTGCCAGCAGCCCGACAGGAACTGGAAACACCATATATTTT
-,TRBV12-5,TRBJ1-1,-,CASGVTPGGFEAFF,TGTGCTAGTGGTGTAACCCCCGGCGGGTTTGAAGCTTTCTTT
-,TRBV6-5,TRBJ2-2,TRBD2,CASMNGGFWTGELFF,TGTGCCAGCATGAACGGGGGGTTTTGGACCGGGGAGCTGTTTTTT
-,TRBV7-9,TRBJ1-1,-,CASSAPPGQRKERRTEAFF,TGTGCCAGCAGCGCGCCCCCGGGACAACGAAAAGAAAGGCGGACTGAAGCTTTCTTT
-,TRBV18,TRBJ1-1,-,CASSIRGPLADTEAFF,TGTGCCAGCTCAATTAGGGGCCCCTTGGCGGACACTGAAGCTTTCTTT
-,TRBV2,TRBJ2-2,TRBD1,CASSDVAGGAGTGELFF,TGTGCCAGCAGTGACGTGGCAGGGGGCGCGGGAACCGGGGAGCTGTTTTTT
-,TRBV7-9,TRBJ2-7,-,CASSLVHQRGSYEQYF,TGTGCCAGCAGCTTAGTACATCAGCGTGGAAGCTACGAGCAGTACTTC
-,TRBV9,TRBJ1-4,TRBD1,CASSERDRHEKLFF,TGTGCCAGCAGCGAAAGGGACAGGCATGAAAAACTGTTTTTT